This T cell receptor beta chain was sequenced in a study of blood T cell repertoires in COVID-19. Overall study: T cells, B-cell-depleted T cells, or PBMCs supplied cDNA or gDNA.

The germline gives CDR1 SGHNT, CDR2 YYREEE (reference sequence). The CDR3 consists of 14 residues. Unmatched junction bases numbered 3, after V lost 3 bases and J lost 3 bases. Across about two dozen US areas, participants ranged in age from roughly 18 to 95 years. Cohorts were determined from participant-reported clinical history. This clone was observed a handful of times. Method: immunoSEQ multiplex PCR; TCRdb's copy keeps in-frame clones and lacks some. The table lists around 370,000 clones, 88% of them singletons. Material: PBMCs or T cells enriched from blood (not recorded which). This receptor was identified in a woman younger than 35 who had recovered from COVID-19. This chain links TRBV5-4 with TRBJ2-7; 10 positions match TRBD1. Written as DNA, the CDR3 is TGTGCCAGCAGCTGGGGACAGGGGAACTACGAGCAGTACTTC. Encoded protein: CASSWGQGNYEQYF.